The rows below give T cell receptor beta chains drawn from one sample of a study of T cell repertoires in cytomegalovirus infection. The antigens these receptors bind are not known. TCRdb processed the reads anew with MiXCR; each CDR3 protein has one entry. This table holds 800,000 to 950,000 distinct CDR3 sequences, about 30% found once. The sample in question was cultured CD8+ T cells from PBMCs, obtained from culture after CMV antigen stimulation. The receptor set was obtained from a human donor in good health (CMV status not recorded). Some clones in this sample may be carry-over from other donors' samples. The CDR3 runs from the conserved cysteine through the conserved F or W. Fields, in order: V gene, D gene, clone size, J gene, CDR3 protein, CDR3 DNA. A D gene is named only where the DNA matches it firmly. Not every row has a clone size; where given, it reads once, few, many or a size class.

>TRBV12-3/TRBV12-4|-|many|TRBJ1-2
CASSLSSSYGYTF
TGTGCCAGCAGTTTAAGCAGCTCATATGGCTACACCTTC
>TRBV7-2|-|few|TRBJ2-1
CASSQGWGRNEQFF
TGTGCCAGCAGCCAGGGATGGGGGCGCAATGAGCAGTTCTTC
>TRBV7-3|-|-|TRBJ2-5
CASSFTAGGETQYF
TGTGCCAGCAGCTTCACGGCAGGAGGGGAGACCCAGTACTTC
>TRBV6-4|-|-|TRBJ1-2
CASSDGLLGYTF
TGTGCCAGCAGTGACGGCCTACTAGGCTACACCTTC
>TRBV7-9|-|-|TRBJ1-1
CASSLALQSRMNTEAFF
TGTGCCAGCAGCTTAGCGCTACAGAGCAGAATGAACACTGAAGCTTTCTTT
>TRBV6-1|-|few|TRBJ1-5
CASSEAPIRVGQPQHF
TGTGCCAGCAGTGAAGCTCCCATCAGGGTTGGACAGCCCCAGCATTTT
>TRBV9|TRBD2|many|TRBJ2-2
CASSAGLAGKLDTGELFF
TGTGCCAGCAGCGCCGGACTAGCGGGTAAATTGGACACCGGGGAGCTGTTTTTT
>TRBV20-1|TRBD2|-|TRBJ2-1
CSAWQGGGFYNEQFF
TGCAGTGCCTGGCAGGGCGGGGGGTTCTACAATGAGCAGTTCTTC
>TRBV27|TRBD1|-|TRBJ2-7
CASTRTRDSPLYEQYF
TGTGCCAGCACCCGAACGAGGGACAGCCCTTTATACGAGCAGTACTTC
>TRBV19|-|few|TRBJ2-1
CASSIVARDEQFF
TGTGCCAGTAGTATAGTAGCCAGGGATGAGCAGTTCTTC
>TRBV10-3|TRBD1|-|TRBJ1-1
CAISELGQGGIEAFF
TGTGCCATCAGTGAGCTGGGACAGGGGGGAATTGAAGCTTTCTTT
>TRBV6-1|-|few|TRBJ2-7
CASWGEGEQYF
TGTGCCAGCTGGGGGGAAGGCGAGCAGTACTTC
>TRBV2|-|-|TRBJ1-2
CASTTVYGYTF
TGTGCCAGCACGACAGTCTATGGCTACACCTTC
>TRBV6-5|TRBD2|-|TRBJ2-3
CASSQTSGGSTDTQYF
TGTGCCAGCAGTCAAACCAGCGGGGGGAGCACAGATACGCAGTATTTT
>TRBV13|-|-|TRBJ2-2
CASSLLGQEVTTGELFF
TGTGCCAGCAGCTTATTAGGGCAGGAGGTCACCACCGGGGAGCTGTTTTTT
>TRBV7-8|-|many|TRBJ2-5
CASTETVLGETQYF
TGTGCCAGCACCGAGACCGTCTTGGGGGAGACCCAGTACTTC
>TRBV5-8|-|-|TRBJ2-5
CASSLGRLIQGWETQYF
TGTGCCAGCAGCTTGGGCCGCCTAATTCAAGGGTGGGAGACCCAGTACTTC
>TRBV7-6|TRBD2|many|TRBJ2-1
CASSLLGLAGGHEQFF
TGTGCCAGCAGCTTATTGGGGCTAGCGGGGGGGCATGAGCAGTTCTTC
>TRBV7-6|TRBD2|-|TRBJ2-5
CASIAAGEETQYF
TGTGCCAGCATCGCAGCGGGGGAAGAGACCCAGTACTTC
>TRBV7-9|-|-|TRBJ2-1
CASSPRLSSNNEQFF
TGTGCCAGCAGCCCCCGATTAAGCTCCAACAATGAGCAGTTCTTC
>TRBV6-6|-|-|TRBJ2-2
CATPMGDTGELFF
TGTGCCACCCCCATGGGTGACACCGGGGAGCTGTTTTTT
>TRBV28|TRBD1|-|TRBJ2-3
CASSPDRRLDTQYF
TGTGCCAGCAGCCCGGACAGGCGTCTAGATACGCAGTATTTT
>TRBV4-1|TRBD2|-|TRBJ2-1
CASSQDLGSGVYNEQFF
TGCGCCAGCAGCCAAGATCTGGGCAGCGGGGTATACAATGAGCAGTTCTTC
>TRBV19|TRBD1|many|TRBJ1-2
CASSNPGQDYGYTF
TGTGCCAGTAGTAACCCCGGACAGGACTATGGCTACACCTTC
>TRBV5-5|-|-|TRBJ1-4
CASSLVVATNEKLFF
TGTGCCAGCAGCTTGGTAGTTGCAACTAATGAAAAACTGTTTTTT
>TRBV12-3/TRBV12-4|-|-|TRBJ2-7
CASSLVGVEQYF
TGTGCCAGCAGTTTAGTTGGGGTCGAGCAGTACTTC
>TRBV19|-|-|TRBJ2-7
CASSIGDAAWNEQYF
TGTGCCAGTAGTATAGGAGACGCGGCTTGGAACGAGCAGTACTTC
>TRBV12-3/TRBV12-4|-|-|TRBJ1-2
CASSLEGLNGGYTF
TGTGCCAGCAGTTTAGAAGGTTTGAACGGGGGCTACACCTTC
>TRBV9|TRBD1|-|TRBJ1-2
CASRRGGDGYTF
TGTGCCAGCAGACGAGGGGGCGATGGCTACACCTTC
>TRBV7-6|TRBD1|few|TRBJ2-1
CASTPGQGFFNEQFF
TGTGCCAGCACCCCGGGACAGGGGTTTTTCAATGAGCAGTTCTTC
>TRBV4-1|-|many|TRBJ2-1
CASSPTPIPNEQFF
TGCGCCAGCAGCCCCACGCCAATTCCAAATGAGCAGTTCTTC
>TRBV7-8|-|many|TRBJ1-3
CASSPPGGRNTIYF
TGTGCCAGCAGCCCCCCCGGGGGGCGGAACACCATATATTTT
>TRBV5-1|-|-|TRBJ1-2
CASSFGLGGYTF
TGCGCCAGCAGCTTCGGACTGGGCGGCTACACCTTC
>TRBV7-2|-|many|TRBJ2-7
CASSLTGGLREQYF
TGTGCCAGCAGCTTAACCGGGGGCCTACGGGAGCAGTACTTC
>TRBV12-3/TRBV12-4|TRBD1|few|TRBJ1-3
CASYGQGRSGNTIYF
TGTGCCAGCTATGGACAGGGCAGATCTGGAAACACCATATATTTT
>TRBV10-3|-|few|TRBJ1-2
CAISDGGLRTYGYTF
TGTGCCATCAGTGACGGAGGGCTGCGTACTTATGGCTACACCTTC
>TRBV12-3/TRBV12-4|-|-|TRBJ2-5
CAIGGGGQETQYF
TGTGCCATCGGGGGCGGGGGCCAAGAGACCCAGTACTTC
>TRBV9|-|-|TRBJ2-3
CASSVAWDHTDTQYF
TGTGCCAGCAGCGTAGCCTGGGACCACACAGATACGCAGTATTTT
>TRBV7-9|-|few|TRBJ1-2
CASSSRAWGYTF
TGTGCCAGCAGCTCCAGGGCTTGGGGCTACACCTTC
>TRBV12-3/TRBV12-4|-|-|TRBJ2-2
CASTQFTGELFF
TGTGCCAGCACCCAGTTCACCGGGGAGCTGTTTTTT
>TRBV7-8|TRBD1|-|TRBJ2-7
CASSGTGLYEQYF
TGTGCCAGCAGCGGGACAGGACTCTACGAGCAGTACTTC
>TRBV6-5|TRBD1|-|TRBJ1-2
CASPGAGGIYGYTF
TGTGCCAGCCCCGGGGCAGGGGGCATCTATGGCTACACCTTC
>TRBV15|TRBD1|few|TRBJ2-5
CATSREGIGQGEETQYF
TGTGCCACCAGCAGAGAAGGGATCGGACAGGGCGAAGAGACCCAGTACTTC
>TRBV19|-|-|TRBJ1-1
CASRDIVTEAFF
TGTGCCAGCCGGGACATTGTCACTGAAGCTTTCTTT
>TRBV28|TRBD1|-|TRBJ2-1
CASSLGTGGAEQFF
TGTGCCAGCAGTTTAGGGACAGGGGGAGCTGAGCAGTTCTTC